The subject of this entry is one TCR beta chain. The data originate from a study of blood T cell repertoires in COVID-19. Across the whole study: The study drew acute and convalescent COVID-19 samples from the United States, Italy and Spain. The analysed material was cDNA or gDNA that came from T cells, B-cell-depleted T cells, or PBMCs.

The CDR3 has 17 residues. Trimming at V came to 4 bases and at J to 3 bases, leaving 14 bases not matched to a gene. CDR1 and CDR2 (germline): KGHDR, SFDVKD. Original processing notes: Cell counts per sample came from amplifying reference gene primers. The repertoire was sequenced with immunoSEQ multiplex PCR; TCRdb's copy has only in-frame clones and lacks some. Clone size and the V and J calls come from that table; the DNA yielded D and trimming. The data hold fewer than 85,000 clones, with 88% observed a single time. The chain links TRBV24-1 to TRBJ2-7; 7 bases are a match to TRBD1. Specimen: peripheral blood. This TCR was recovered from a human donor in a cohort sampled during active COVID-19. This CDR3 reads CATSESFRDRDYYEQYF. CDR3 nucleotide sequence: TGTGCCACCAGTGAATCATTCCGGGACAGAGACTACTACGAGCAGTACTTC.